The 16 T cell receptor beta chains below all came from one sample that was sequenced in a study of blood T cell repertoires in COVID-19. Sequencing used immunoSEQ multiplex PCR; TCRdb keeps in-frame clones, though not all of them. Of about 280,000 clones in the sample, around 92% are singletons; the top ten hold more than 9.5%. Material: peripheral blood. The receptors derive from a woman in her twenties or thirties with COVID-19, enrolled during active disease.

The genes are TRBV3-1 (or the pseudogene TRBV3-2) and TRBJ2-4; D is unclear. The CDR3 is 16 residues long. Per germline, CDR1 LGHDT and CDR2 YNNKEL (reference sequence). Deletions cut 3 bases from V and 0 bases from J, with 12 bases between. The CDR3 spells CASSHQPQLAKNIQYF. CDR3 nucleotide sequence: TGTGCCAGCAGCCACCAGCCACAGCTAGCCAAAAACATTCAGTACTTC.

The CDR3 DNA is TGTGCCAGCACCCCGGGGGGGAAAGAGACCCAGTACTTC. Translation: CASTPGGKETQYF. The chain carries TRBV7-9 and TRBJ2-5; 8 bases align to TRBD2. Germline lookup yields CDR1 SEHNR and CDR2 FQNEAQ (reference sequence). This CDR3 comprises 13 residues. Trimming took 7 bases from V and 3 from J; bases not matched to a gene: 4.

The chain carries TRBV24-1 and TRBJ2-3; a possible D gene is TRBD2 (7 bases). The CDR3 has 11 amino acids. Trimming removed 6 bases from V and 14 bases from J, with 14 bases in between. Germline V gene lookup returns CDR1 KGHDR and CDR2 SFDVKD. The CDR3 nucleotides are TGTGCCACCAGTACAGGGAGGGTGTCGTATTTT. Translating gives CATSTGRVSYF.

The CDR3 coding sequence is TGTGCCAGTAGGATCGACAGGTACAACACCATATATTTT. Amino acids: CASRIDRYNTIYF. This chain uses TRBV19 with TRBJ1-3; a possible D gene is TRBD1 (6 bases). Germline loops: CDR1 LNHDA, CDR2 SQIVND (reference sequence). V was trimmed by 6 bases and J by 7 bases, leaving 13 bases between them. The length of the CDR3 is 13 residues. The entire variable domain, with the rest obtained from reference TRBV19 and TRBJ1-3, is as follows: DGGITQSPKYLFRKEGQNVTLSCEQNLNHDAMYWYRQDPGQGLRLIYYSQIVNDFQKGDIAEGYSVSREKKESFPLTVTSAQKNPTAFYLCASRIDRYNTIYFGEGSWLTVV.

V and J are TRBV7-8 and TRBJ2-1; 16 nucleotides align to TRBD2. Germline V CDR1 and CDR2: SGHVS, FQNEAQ. The V gene end was trimmed by 5 bases and the J gene end by 1 base; junction bases not matched to a gene: 8. This CDR3 is 19 amino acids long. The DNA for the CDR3 is TGTGCCAGCAGCCCGGGACTAGCGGGGGGGCGAAGTTCCTACAATGAGCAGTTCTTC. Translated, it gives CASSPGLAGGRSSYNEQFF.

V and J are TRBV2 and TRBJ2-1, with 9 bases fitting TRBD2. CDR3 size: 17 residues. V lost 3 bases, J lost 2 bases, and 8 bases stayed unmatched. Germline loops: CDR1 SNHLY, CDR2 FYNNEI. The CDR3 sequence: CASSDPGGGAAYNEQFF. The CDR3 DNA reads TGTGCCAGCAGTGACCCTGGCGGGGGGGCGGCCTACAATGAGCAGTTCTTC.

The chain links TRBV27 to TRBJ1-1; D is possibly TRBD1 (6 bases). Germline loops: CDR1 MNHEY, CDR2 SMNVEV (reference sequence). This CDR3 has 13 amino acids. V lost 5 bases, J lost 7 bases, and 14 bases lay in between. The CDR3: CASSIGQLSEAFF. The DNA for the CDR3 is TGTGCCAGCAGTATCGGACAGTTAAGTGAAGCTTTCTTT.

This chain links TRBV19 with TRBJ1-1; a weak D match, TRBD1 (5 bases). The CDR3 sequence is 15 residues long. The germline V gene has CDR1 LNHDA and CDR2 SQIVND (reference sequence). V was shortened by 3 bases and J by 4 bases, with 15 bases between the two germline ends. This chain's CDR3 is CASSIFGQGGTEAFF. Written as DNA, the CDR3 is TGTGCCAGTAGTATTTTCGGGCAGGGTGGCACTGAAGCTTTCTTT.

V is TRBV11-2 and J is TRBJ1-2, with a tentative D call TRBD1 (6 bases). Trimming cost V 4 bases and J 5 bases, with 8 bases left between them. The CDR3 runs to 12 residues. The germline CDR1 and CDR2 sequences are SGHAT and FQNNGV. The CDR3 DNA reads as TGTGCCAGCAGCTCACAGGGATATGGCTACACCTTC. It translates to CASSSQGYGYTF.

V and J are TRBV5-1 and TRBJ2-7; 7 bases map to TRBD1. CDR1 is SGHRS, CDR2 YFSETQ, per germline. After removal of 5 bases from V and 2 bases from J, the junction contained 7 bases not matched to a gene. The CDR3 has 14 amino acids. The CDR3 region has the DNA TGCGCCAGCAGTAAGGGACAGAGTACCTACGAGCAGTACTTC. This translates into CASSKGQSTYEQYF.

V is TRBV7-8 and J is TRBJ1-2, with TRBD1 identical over 7 bases. The CDR3 is made up of 13 amino acids. Germline V CDR1 and CDR2: SGHVS, FQNEAQ. The trim removed 4 bases at V and 3 bases at J, leaving 2 bases unmatched. CDR3 nucleotides: TGTGCCAGCAGCTCAGGGGGTCACTATGGCTACACCTTC. Protein product: CASSSGGHYGYTF.

The V call is TRBV5-1, the J call TRBJ1-2; the D gene is possibly TRBD1 (6 bases). Germline CDR1 and CDR2: SGHRS and YFSETQ. This CDR3 comprises 12 residues. The V and J ends lost 4 bases and 8 bases respectively, with 12 bases between them. The CDR3 is CASSGQSVGYTF. CDR3 DNA: TGCGCCAGCAGCGGACAGTCAGTAGGCTACACCTTC.

This clone was detected only once. This chain uses TRBV6-4 with TRBJ1-3; tentatively, D is TRBD1 (5 bases). Germline-derived CDR1 and CDR2 are MRHNA and SNTAGT. V lost 2 bases and J lost 4, with 12 bases in between. The CDR3 loop spans 15 amino acids. The CDR3 nucleotides are TGTGCCAGCAGTGACGGGGACTTGTTCGGAAACACCATATATTTT. This gives the protein CASSDGDLFGNTIYF.

The chain carries TRBV4-2 and TRBJ2-3; 10 bases map to TRBD2. Per the germline V gene, CDR1 is LGHNA and CDR2 is YNFKEQ. The ends lost 0 bases at V and 6 bases at J; junction bases unmatched: 9. This CDR3 contains 17 residues. As DNA, the CDR3 is TGTGCCAGCAGCCAAGATAAGCGGGGGGGCTCAGGGGATACGCAGTATTTT. This gives the protein CASSQDKRGGSGDTQYF.

This chain uses TRBV6-5 with TRBJ2-5, with 7 bases matching TRBD1. This CDR3 is built from 13 residues. In germline, CDR1 is MNHEY, CDR2 SVGAGI. The V and J ends lost 5 bases and 7 bases, in that order; junction bases with no gene match: 7. This CDR3 reads CASSLGAGGTQYF. The CDR3 coding sequence is TGTGCCAGCAGTCTCGGGGCAGGGGGGACCCAGTACTTC.

This clone has a handful of counts. CDR3 loop: CASSWGGDGYTF. CDR3 coding DNA: TGTGCCAGTAGTTGGGGCGGAGATGGCTACACCTTC. The chain combines TRBV19 with TRBJ1-2; possible D gene TRBD1, 5 bases. The CDR3 is made up of 12 amino acids. Germline V gives CDR1 LNHDA, CDR2 SQIVND (reference sequence). The ends were cut back, 5 bases at V and 6 bases at J, with 10 bases in the middle.